The 8 T cell receptor beta chains listed next were all sequenced from one sample in a study of chemoradiotherapy in HPV16-positive cancers. Libraries were prepared by immunoSEQ multiplex PCR; TCRdb keeps only in-frame clonotypes and omits some of them. This sample has several thousand clones, with about 85% found just once. The sample in question was tumor tissue, obtained from a patient who underwent chemoradiotherapy. The source of these receptors is a human donor with HPV-associated anogenital cancer.

The chain carries TRBV5-1 and TRBJ2-3; D remains unclear. The CDR3 extends over 14 amino acids. Trimming removed 0 bases from V and 4 bases from J, with 9 bases in between. Germline CDR1 SGHRS, CDR2 YFSETQ. CDR3 protein: CASSLVQFSDTQYF. The CDR3 DNA reads TGCGCCAGCAGCTTGGTCCAGTTCTCAGATACGCAGTATTTT.

This sequence joins TRBV19 and TRBJ1-1; TRBD1 might be the D (5 bases). CDR3 size: 14 residues. Per the germline V gene, CDR1 is LNHDA and CDR2 is SQIVND (reference sequence). V shed 5 bases and J shed 3 bases, with 13 bases lying between them. CDR3 sequence (DNA): TGTGCCAGTAGTTCCGACGGGGGGTACACTGAAGCTTTCTTT. This translates into CASSSDGGYTEAFF.

The chain carries TRBV5-6 and TRBJ2-7; TRBD1 agrees at 7 bases. The V segment lost 6 bases and the J segment 7 bases; nucleotides outside the gene matches: 13. This CDR3 contains 14 residues. Germline lookup yields CDR1 SGHDT and CDR2 YYEEEE. The CDR3 DNA is TGTGCCAGCACAAATCTAGGGGGCTCGGGGGAGCAGTACTTC. Amino acid sequence: CASTNLGGSGEQYF. Together with reference TRBV5-6 and TRBJ2-7, the CDR3 gives the full variable domain: DAGVTQSPTHLIKTRGQQVTLRCSPKSGHDTVSWYQQALGQGPQFIFQYYEEEERQRGNFPDRFSGHQFPNYSSELNVNALLLGDSALYLCASTNLGGSGEQYFGPGTRLTVT.

V usage is TRBV30 and J usage is TRBJ1-6; the match to TRBD1 covers 7 bases. The germline CDR1 and CDR2 sequences are GTSNPN and SVGIG (reference sequence). This CDR3 has 16 residues. V gave up 3 bases and J gave up 7 bases; unmatched junction bases: 12. CDR3 loop: CAWRKTQGLANSPLHF. DNA for the CDR3: TGTGCCTGGAGAAAAACACAGGGGTTGGCGAATTCACCCCTCCACTTT.

The rearrangement joins TRBV2 to TRBJ2-2, with 10 bases aligning to TRBD2. Trimming removed 6 bases from V and 4 bases from J; junction bases left unmatched: 5. CDR1 and CDR2 (germline): SNHLY, FYNNEI. CDR3 length: 15 residues. The CDR3 spells CASSRIAGGTGELFF. The DNA for the CDR3 is TGTGCCAGCAGCCGTATAGCGGGAGGCACCGGGGAGCTGTTTTTT.

Comment on this clone: Other DNA sequences in the same sample also yield this CDR3. The CDR3 sequence is CASSLTGTYYNEQFF. The DNA for the CDR3 is TGTGCCAGCAGTTTAACCGGGACCTACTACAATGAGCAGTTCTTC. This chain uses TRBV27 with TRBJ2-1; D tentatively fits TRBD1 or TRBD2 (5 bases each). The germline CDR1 and CDR2 sequences are MNHEY and SMNVEV (reference sequence). V lost 2 bases and J 3 bases, leaving 11 bases between the germline ends. The CDR3 has 15 amino acids.

V is TRBV7-9 and J is TRBJ2-7; 9 nucleotides match TRBD2. J was trimmed by 5 bases and V by 6 bases; bases with no gene match: 11. This CDR3 is 15 amino acids long. Germline CDR1 SEHNR, CDR2 FQNEAQ (reference sequence). The CDR3 spells CASSSTGTSFDEQYF. The CDR3 DNA follows: TGTGCCAGCAGTTCCACCGGGACTAGCTTTGACGAGCAGTACTTC.

The V gene is TRBV4-1, the J gene TRBJ2-3, with D uncertain. Trimming cost V 3 bases and J 4 bases, with 2 bases left between them. The germline gives CDR1 MGHRA, CDR2 YSYEKL. The CDR3 has 11 residues. The CDR3 sequence: CASSHPDTQYF. For the CDR3, the DNA is TGCGCCAGCAGCCACCCAGATACGCAGTATTTT.